Shown below are 14 T cell receptor beta chains from a single sample sequenced in a study of blood T cell repertoires in COVID-19. Using immunoSEQ multiplex PCR, the repertoire was profiled, and TCRdb retains in-frame clones only, with some absent. This repertoire shows about 120,000 clones, 90% found once; its top ten account for around 4%. The sample consisted of peripheral blood. Source of these receptors: an older woman with COVID-19, enrolled during active disease.

The rearrangement links TRBV11-3 to TRBJ2-1; 10 nucleotides agree with TRBD2. The CDR3 runs 15 residues. Germline CDR1 is SGHNT and CDR2 is YENEEA. Trimming at V came to 5 bases and at J to 2 bases, leaving 3 bases not matched to a gene. In nucleotides, the CDR3 is TGTGCCAGCAGCCCGGGACTAGCGACCTACAATGAGCAGTTCTTC. This codes for CASSPGLATYNEQFF.

Only a few counts were recorded for this clone. This chain connects TRBV27 to TRBJ1-2, with D possibly TRBD1 on 5 matching bases. Trimming stripped 6 bases from V and 5 bases from J, with 10 bases between. Germline V gene sequence: CDR1 MNHEY, CDR2 SMNVEV (reference sequence). The CDR3 totals 12 residues. CDR3 in DNA: TGTGCCAGCAGAGTGGAGGGGTATGGCTACACCTTC. Translation gives CASRVEGYGYTF.

J is TRBJ2-2 and V is TRBV11-3; a weak D match, TRBD1 (6 bases). V dropped 0 bases and J dropped 3 bases, with 11 bases sitting between them. Looked up from germline, CDR1 is SGHNT and CDR2 is YENEEA. This CDR3 contains 16 residues. CDR3 in amino acids: CASSLDGGTDTGELFF. CDR3 DNA: TGTGCCAGCAGCTTAGATGGGGGCACGGACACCGGGGAGCTGTTTTTT.

The rearrangement links TRBV19 to TRBJ2-5; 7 nucleotides line up with TRBD1. Germline assignment: CDR1 LNHDA and CDR2 SQIVND (reference sequence). The J segment lost 4 bases and the V segment lost 5 bases, leaving 7 bases of the junction unmatched. The length of the CDR3 is 14 residues. The CDR3 here is CASSAPGQTETQYF. DNA of the CDR3: TGTGCCAGTAGTGCCCCGGGACAGACAGAGACCCAGTACTTC.

The chain couples TRBV10-3 to TRBJ1-2; 8 nucleotides match TRBD1. The V gene end was trimmed by 6 bases and the J gene end by 8 bases; junction bases not matched to a gene: 5. This CDR3 contains 12 residues. Germline assignment: CDR1 ENHRY and CDR2 SYGVKD. The CDR3 region is CAISGQGEGYTF. The CDR3 DNA is TGTGCCATCAGCGGACAGGGCGAGGGCTACACCTTC.

V is TRBV7-3 and J is TRBJ2-1; possibly TRBD2 for D (6 bases). In germline, CDR1 is SGHTA, CDR2 FQGTGA. V lost 2 bases to trimming and J lost 8 bases, with 10 bases between them. The CDR3 has 13 residues. The CDR3 sequence: CASSLYREDEQFF. The CDR3 bases are TGTGCCAGCAGCTTATATAGGGAGGATGAGCAGTTCTTC.

V usage is TRBV4-3 and J usage is TRBJ1-1; D ambiguous. The ends were cut back, 5 bases at V and 5 bases at J, with 15 bases in the middle. The CDR3 is 14 residues long. In germline, CDR1 is LGHNA, CDR2 YSLEER. The CDR3 protein is CASSRDPLSTEAFF. CDR3 DNA: TGCGCCAGCAGCAGAGATCCCCTTTCGACTGAAGCTTTCTTT.

This rearrangement joins TRBV6-6 to TRBJ1-1, with D unclear. V gave up 2 bases and J gave up 2 bases, with 9 bases separating them. CDR1 is MNHNY and CDR2 is SVGAGI in the germline V gene (reference sequence). The CDR3 runs 14 residues. The CDR3 here is CASSYSEPNTEAFF. The CDR3 nucleotides read TGTGCCAGCAGTTACAGTGAGCCCAACACTGAAGCTTTCTTT.

This clone was counted only a few times. This sequence joins TRBV4-1 and TRBJ2-7; D perhaps matches TRBD2 (5 bases). CDR3 length: 16 residues. The V end lost 2 bases, the J end lost 6 bases, and 20 bases lay between the germline ends. Germline assignment: CDR1 MGHRA and CDR2 YSYEKL. CDR3 sequence reads: CASSQRVGRGGFEQYF. The CDR3 bases are TGCGCCAGCAGCCAAAGGGTAGGTCGCGGAGGTTTCGAGCAGTACTTC.

This sequence joins TRBV2 and TRBJ2-1; the D is unclear. Germline V CDR1 and CDR2: SNHLY, FYNNEI. V was trimmed by 6 bases and J by 7 bases, leaving 10 bases between them. The CDR3 contains 12 residues. Here the CDR3 DNA reads TGTGCCAGCAGGCCGTCTGCGAATGAGCAGTTCTTC. It yields the protein CASRPSANEQFF.

The V and J genes are TRBV2 and TRBJ2-7, with 7 bases lining up with TRBD1. CDR1 is SNHLY and CDR2 is FYNNEI in the germline V gene. After removal of 1 base from V and 2 bases from J, the junction contained 5 bases not matched to a gene. The CDR3 is 15 amino acids. CDR3 DNA sequence: TGTGCCAGCAGTGAAGTGGGCCAGGGGGCCTACGAGCAGTACTTC. Translated: CASSEVGQGAYEQYF.

This chain joins TRBV29-1 and TRBJ1-3; 7 positions agree with TRBD1. V lost 6 bases to trimming and J lost 4 bases; unmatched junction nucleotides: 0. The CDR3 is made up of 11 amino acids. Germline CDR1 and CDR2: SQVTM and ANQGSEA. The CDR3 coding sequence is TGCAGCGTGACAGGGGGAAACACCATATATTTT. Translating it yields CSVTGGNTIYF.

The chain uses TRBV4-2 and TRBJ2-1; 8 positions agree with TRBD2. CDR1 is LGHNA, CDR2 YNFKEQ, per germline. The V gene end was trimmed by 1 base and the J gene end by 8 bases; junction bases not matched to a gene: 13. This CDR3 region has 17 residues. The CDR3 nucleotides are TGTGCCAGCAGCCAAGCCTTCCGGGGGGGCCATGTCGATGAGCAGTTCTTC. It yields the protein CASSQAFRGGHVDEQFF.

This chain joins TRBV4-3 and TRBJ2-7, with TRBD1 matching over 11 bases. J gave up 7 bases and V 4 bases, and 12 bases lay outside the gene matches. The CDR3 is made up of 16 amino acids. Germline V CDR1 and CDR2: LGHNA, YSLEER. DNA of the CDR3: TGCGCCAGCAGCCCAAGAGGGACAGGGGGAGTGAAAGAGCAGTACTTC. Translated: CASSPRGTGGVKEQYF.